These 13 T cell receptor beta chains originate from one sample sequenced in a study of cytomegalovirus exposure and HLA in healthy donors. The study ran its PCR with 60 Vbeta and 13 Jbeta primers. The data were produced by immunoSEQ multiplex PCR, yet TCRdb's version contains in-frame clones alone and is incomplete. This sample's table reports 53,000 or so clones. Sequencing was performed on PBMCs. These receptors all stem from a man aged 18 to 30 in good health and CMV-seropositive.

The gene calls are TRBV20-1 and TRBJ2-1; no reliable D call. CDR1 and CDR2 from the germline V gene are DFQATT and SNEGSKA (reference sequence). The V and J ends lost 2 bases and 9 bases respectively, with 5 bases between them. The CDR3 has 10 residues. The CDR3 loop reads CSARPFEQFF. The CDR3 DNA follows: TGCAGTGCTAGACCCTTTGAGCAGTTCTTC.

The chain couples TRBV27 to TRBJ2-7; D call uncertain. CDR1 and CDR2 from the germline V gene are MNHEY and SMNVEV (reference sequence). The V end was cut by 3 bases, the J end by 3 bases, with 9 bases between. The CDR3 consists of 13 residues. This CDR3 is CASSFGRGYEQYF. CDR3 coding DNA: TGTGCCAGCAGTTTTGGCCGAGGCTACGAGCAGTACTTC.

This clone is labeled medium-sized based on frequency. The chain couples TRBV5-3 to TRBJ1-1; D is perhaps TRBD1 (6 bases). TRBV5-3 is identified as an open reading frame with a role that is uncertain. The CDR3 runs 16 residues. Trimming left V 0 bases short and J 3 bases short, with 15 bases between. In DNA form, the CDR3 reads TGTGCCAGAAGCTTGGCCCACAGGGTAAGGGACACTGAAGCTTTCTTT. Translation gives CARSLAHRVRDTEAFF.

The rearrangement links TRBV5-5 to TRBJ2-7, with D hard to call. CDR3 length: 15 residues. CDR1 and CDR2 from the germline V gene are SGHKS and YYEKEE (reference sequence). Trimming left V 1 base short and J 1 base short, with 12 bases between. CDR3 protein: CASSLRTDQSYEQYF. The DNA for the CDR3 is TGTGCCAGCAGCTTGAGAACAGACCAATCCTACGAGCAGTACTTC. Complete variable domain (other parts from reference TRBV5-5 and TRBJ2-7): DAGVTQSPTHLIKTRGQQVTLRCSPISGHKSVSWYQQVLGQGPQFIFQYYEKEERGRGNFPDRFSARQFPNYSSELNVNALLLGDSALYLCASSLRTDQSYEQYFGPGTRLTVT.

The chain carries TRBV30 and TRBJ2-3; TRBD1 matches 8 bases. The CDR3 loop spans 11 amino acids. Germline trimming cut 4 bases from V and 13 bases from J; bases unmatched to any gene: 7. CDR1 GTSNPN and CDR2 SVGIG come from the germline V gene (reference sequence). In DNA form, the CDR3 reads TGTGCCTGGAACCAGGGGGCGAGTGAGTATTTT. Protein product: CAWNQGASEYF. The variable domain in full, completed from reference TRBV30 and TRBJ2-3, reads SQTIHQWPATLVQPVGSPLSLECTVEGTSNPNLYWYRQAAGRGLQLLFYSVGIGQISSEVPQNLSASRPQDRQFILSSKKLLLSDSGFYLCAWNQGASEYFGPGTRLTVL.

The chain recombines TRBV5-4 with TRBJ2-1, with 10 positions matching TRBD2. Trimming at V came to 4 bases and at J to 4 bases, leaving 5 bases not matched to a gene. The CDR3 runs to 15 residues. Germline CDR1 SGHNT, CDR2 YYREEE (reference sequence). The CDR3 coding sequence is TGTGCCAGCAGCCAGCGGGAGGGGGGATACAATGAGCAGTTCTTC. It codes for CASSQREGGYNEQFF. Together with reference TRBV5-4 and TRBJ2-1, the CDR3 gives the full variable domain: ETGVTQSPTHLIKTRGQQVTLRCSSQSGHNTVSWYQQALGQGPQFIFQYYREEENGRGNFPPRFSGLQFPNYSSELNVNALELDDSALYLCASSQREGGYNEQFFGPGTRLTVL.

The CDR3 DNA reads as TGCGCCAGCAGCTTGTCCGGGGGGCCCAGAGGAAACACCATATATTTT. It translates to CASSLSGGPRGNTIYF. This chain joins TRBV5-1 and TRBJ1-3; TRBD1 is a possible D gene (6 bases). Trimming stripped 1 base from V and 4 bases from J, with 15 bases between. The CDR3 consists of 16 residues. The germline gives CDR1 SGHRS, CDR2 YFSETQ.

The chain uses TRBV19 and TRBJ2-2, with 7 positions matching TRBD1. V trimming: 4 bases; J trimming: 3 bases; junction bases outside the gene matches: 8. CDR3 size: 16 residues. CDR1 and CDR2 from the germline V gene are LNHDA and SQIVND (reference sequence). CDR3 nucleotide sequence: TGTGCCAGTAGTAGCCAGGGGGTCCCCTACACCGGGGAGCTGTTTTTT. It codes for CASSSQGVPYTGELFF.

CDR3 protein: CASSDKTGTGSYEQYF. CDR3 sequence (DNA): TGTGCCAGCAGTGATAAAACCGGGACAGGCTCCTACGAGCAGTACTTC. The V and J genes are TRBV25-1 and TRBJ2-7, with TRBD1 identical over 8 bases. CDR3 size: 16 residues. V lost 3 bases to trimming and J lost 0 bases; unmatched junction nucleotides: 7. Germline loops: CDR1 MGHDK, CDR2 SYGVNS.

This chain joins TRBV29-1 and TRBJ2-3; 8 positions match TRBD2. The V and J ends lost 1 base and 3 bases, in that order; junction bases with no gene match: 9. CDR3 length: 16 residues. Germline V gene lookup returns CDR1 SQVTM and CDR2 ANQGSEA. The CDR3 sequence: CSVEGFGRAGTDTQYF. The CDR3 DNA is TGCAGCGTTGAAGGGTTCGGGAGGGCCGGGACAGATACGCAGTATTTT.

V and J are TRBV21-1 and TRBJ1-5; whether TRBD1, the table's D call, matches the DNA was not checked. TRBV21-1 is tagged as a pseudogene. This CDR3 has 17 residues. The CDR3 reads CASSNGKGSGRRLPQHF. The CDR3, as DNA: TGTGCCAGCAGCAATGGGAAAGGATCAGGGCGTAGGCTGCCCCAGCATTTT.

The rearrangement uses TRBV10-3 and TRBJ2-1; 7 bases are shared with TRBD2. This CDR3 is 13 amino acids long. V trimming: 2 bases; J trimming: 7 bases; junction bases outside the gene matches: 2. Per germline, CDR1 ENHRY and CDR2 SYGVKD. The CDR3 spells CAISEGLGNEQFF. The CDR3, as DNA: TGTGCCATCAGTGAGGGACTAGGGAATGAGCAGTTCTTC.

V is TRBV10-3 and J is TRBJ2-7, with TRBD2 matching 11 bases. The CDR3 extends over 18 amino acids. The germline V gene has CDR1 ENHRY and CDR2 SYGVKD. With V trimmed by 6 bases and J by 4 bases, 17 bases remained unmatched. In nucleotides, the CDR3 is TGTGCCATCAGCGGGACACAAATACTAGCGGGAGTTGGGTACGAGCAGTACTTC. Amino acid sequence: CAISGTQILAGVGYEQYF.